The rows below give T cell receptor beta chains drawn from one sample of a study of regulatory T cells in long-lasting Graves disease. TCRdb used MiXCR to reprocess the multiplex PCR reads, holding one entry per CDR3 protein. The repertoire holds over 500,000 distinct CDR3 sequences, with approximately 15% as singletons. This sample was also put to use in a study of T cells in Graves' hyperthyroidism and ophthalmopathy.

Sequenced here: peripheral blood mononuclear cells (PBMCs), sampled at new diagnosis, from a patient treated with antithyroid drugs. The receptors shown here come from a woman aged 25 to 39 with Graves disease. Each CDR3 is given with its conserved first and last residue. D genes are given only for firm matches. Some rows mark clone size as missing; the rest say once, few, many or name a class of expanded clone.

j_gene: TRBJ2-7; d_gene: NA; abundance: many; v_gene: TRBV3-1; CDR3nt: TGTGCCAGCAGCCACCTACTAGGGGTCTACGAGCAGTACTTC; CDR3aa: CASSHLLGVYEQYF
j_gene: TRBJ1-5; d_gene: NA; abundance: many; v_gene: TRBV28; CDR3nt: TGTGCCAGCAGTCAGGGCAGACACTCCACCCAGCCCCAGCATTTT; CDR3aa: CASSQGRHSTQPQHF
j_gene: TRBJ2-1; d_gene: TRBD2; abundance: many; v_gene: TRBV28; CDR3nt: TGTGCCAGCAGTTCGATAGCGGGATACTACAATGAGCAGTTCTTC; CDR3aa: CASSSIAGYYNEQFF
j_gene: TRBJ2-4; d_gene: TRBD2; abundance: NA; v_gene: TRBV18; CDR3nt: TGTGCCAGCTCACCCGGACTAGCGGGAGCCAAAAACATTCAGTACTTC; CDR3aa: CASSPGLAGAKNIQYF
j_gene: TRBJ2-1; d_gene: TRBD1; abundance: many; v_gene: TRBV29-1; CDR3nt: TGCAGCGGGGTGACAGGGGGTAATGATGAGCAGTTCTTC; CDR3aa: CSGVTGGNDEQFF
j_gene: TRBJ2-6; d_gene: NA; abundance: many; v_gene: TRBV2; CDR3nt: TGTGCCAGCAGCTCTACACAAACGTACCCTGGGGCCAACGTCCTGACTTTC; CDR3aa: CASSSTQTYPGANVLTF
j_gene: TRBJ2-7; d_gene: NA; abundance: once; v_gene: TRBV2; CDR3nt: TGTGCCAGCGTGGTGGCAGGGAGGATCTACGAGCAGTACTTC; CDR3aa: CASVVAGRIYEQYF
j_gene: TRBJ2-1; d_gene: NA; abundance: once; v_gene: TRBV7-2; CDR3nt: TGTGCCAGCAGCCGCCGTCTTGCCTCGTACAATGAGCAGTTCTTC; CDR3aa: CASSRRLASYNEQFF
j_gene: TRBJ1-2; d_gene: NA; abundance: NA; v_gene: TRBV6-2/TRBV6-3; CDR3nt: TGTGCCAGCAGTTACAAGGGGGTAGGCTACACCTTC; CDR3aa: CASSYKGVGYTF
j_gene: TRBJ2-3; d_gene: NA; abundance: many; v_gene: TRBV7-3; CDR3nt: TGTGCCAGCTCTCACGGGAGCACAGATACGCAGTATTTT; CDR3aa: CASSHGSTDTQYF
j_gene: TRBJ2-5; d_gene: NA; abundance: many; v_gene: TRBV12-3/TRBV12-4; CDR3nt: TGTGCCAGCAGTTCTTCCGGGAACCCGGGACAAGAGACCCAGTACTTC; CDR3aa: CASSSSGNPGQETQYF
j_gene: TRBJ2-1; d_gene: TRBD1; abundance: NA; v_gene: TRBV14; CDR3nt: TGTGCCAGCAGCCCGAGGACAGGGACTAATGAGCAGTTCTTC; CDR3aa: CASSPRTGTNEQFF
j_gene: TRBJ2-7; d_gene: NA; abundance: few; v_gene: TRBV30; CDR3nt: TGTGCCTGGAGTATGAGGTACGAGCAGTACTTC; CDR3aa: CAWSMRYEQYF
j_gene: TRBJ2-7; d_gene: TRBD2; abundance: few; v_gene: TRBV5-1; CDR3nt: TGCGCCAGCACTGCTAGCGGAAACGAGCAGTACTTC; CDR3aa: CASTASGNEQYF
j_gene: TRBJ2-7; d_gene: NA; abundance: many; v_gene: TRBV7-9; CDR3nt: TGTGCCAGCAGCTCCCGAGGGGGGCAGGGGAGCTCCTACGAGCAGTACTTC; CDR3aa: CASSSRGGQGSSYEQYF
j_gene: TRBJ1-1; d_gene: NA; abundance: few; v_gene: TRBV20-1; CDR3nt: TGCAGTGCTAGAGATGAGGGCATCGGACGTAAAGCTTTCTTT; CDR3aa: CSARDEGIGRKAFF
j_gene: TRBJ1-2; d_gene: NA; abundance: few; v_gene: TRBV18; CDR3nt: TGTGCCAGCTCACCACCGAACAGGGAGGGTTCATATGGCTACACCTTC; CDR3aa: CASSPPNREGSYGYTF
j_gene: TRBJ1-6; d_gene: NA; abundance: NA; v_gene: TRBV30; CDR3nt: TGTGCCTGGAGAGACAGGCAGACCGGTAATTCACTCCTCCACTTT; CDR3aa: CAWRDRQTGNSLLHF
j_gene: TRBJ1-3; d_gene: NA; abundance: NA; v_gene: TRBV9; CDR3nt: TGTGCCAGCAGCGTAGGATCAGGCGCTGGAAACACCATATATTTT; CDR3aa: CASSVGSGAGNTIYF
j_gene: TRBJ1-1; d_gene: TRBD1; abundance: few; v_gene: TRBV29-1; CDR3nt: TGCAGCGTACGGACAGGAGGCGTCACTGAAGCTTTCTTT; CDR3aa: CSVRTGGVTEAFF
j_gene: TRBJ1-1; d_gene: NA; abundance: many; v_gene: TRBV20-1; CDR3nt: TGCAGTGCAAGGAATGACCTGAACACTGAAGCTTTCTTT; CDR3aa: CSARNDLNTEAFF
j_gene: TRBJ1-1; d_gene: NA; abundance: NA; v_gene: TRBV20-1; CDR3nt: TGCAGTGCTGTGACGACAGAGAACACTGAAGCTTTCTTT; CDR3aa: CSAVTTENTEAFF
j_gene: TRBJ1-1; d_gene: NA; abundance: few; v_gene: TRBV10-3; CDR3nt: TGTGCCATCTCCCTTTCGACAGAAAACACTGAAGCTTTCTTT; CDR3aa: CAISLSTENTEAFF
j_gene: TRBJ2-7; d_gene: NA; abundance: many; v_gene: TRBV28; CDR3nt: TGTGCCAGCAGTTTCGCCCCCGGGGGGCGGGACCACACCTACGAGCAGTACTTC; CDR3aa: CASSFAPGGRDHTYEQYF
j_gene: TRBJ2-7; d_gene: NA; abundance: many; v_gene: TRBV18; CDR3nt: TGTGCCAGCTCACCACCCTTTCCCTACGAGCAGTACTTC; CDR3aa: CASSPPFPYEQYF
j_gene: TRBJ2-5; d_gene: NA; abundance: many; v_gene: TRBV28; CDR3nt: TGTGCCAGCAGCCTCGGGGGTGCAGTCAGGAGAGAGGAGACCCAGTACTTC; CDR3aa: CASSLGGAVRREETQYF
j_gene: TRBJ2-7; d_gene: NA; abundance: many; v_gene: TRBV28; CDR3nt: TGTGCCAGCAGGGTTTTCGGTAGCTCCTACGAGCAGTACTTC; CDR3aa: CASRVFGSSYEQYF
j_gene: TRBJ1-5; d_gene: TRBD1; abundance: many; v_gene: TRBV30; CDR3nt: TGTGCCTGGAGGGGACAGCGCAATCAGCCCCAGCATTTT; CDR3aa: CAWRGQRNQPQHF
j_gene: TRBJ2-5; d_gene: TRBD2; abundance: NA; v_gene: TRBV6-2/TRBV6-3; CDR3nt: TGTGCCAGCAGTTACGGGGGAGGGGTCCAAGAGACCCAGTACTTC; CDR3aa: CASSYGGGVQETQYF
j_gene: TRBJ1-4; d_gene: NA; abundance: many; v_gene: TRBV6-1; CDR3nt: TGTGCCAGCCGGGGGACCCCCGGAGAAAAACTGTTTTTT; CDR3aa: CASRGTPGEKLFF
j_gene: TRBJ2-7; d_gene: TRBD2; abundance: many; v_gene: TRBV2; CDR3nt: TGTGCCAGCAGTGAGACTAGCGGTAACTCCTACGAGCAGTACTTC; CDR3aa: CASSETSGNSYEQYF